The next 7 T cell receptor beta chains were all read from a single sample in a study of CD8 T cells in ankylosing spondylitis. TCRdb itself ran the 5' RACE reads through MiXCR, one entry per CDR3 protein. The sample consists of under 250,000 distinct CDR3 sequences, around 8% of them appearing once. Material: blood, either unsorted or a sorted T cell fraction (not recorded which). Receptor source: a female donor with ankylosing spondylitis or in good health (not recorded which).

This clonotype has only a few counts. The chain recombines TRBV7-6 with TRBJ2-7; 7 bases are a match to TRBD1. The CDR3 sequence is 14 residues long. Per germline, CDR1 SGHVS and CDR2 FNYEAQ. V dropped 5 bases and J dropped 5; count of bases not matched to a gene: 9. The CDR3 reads CASSPPTGTHEQYF. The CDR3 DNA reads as TGTGCCAGCAGCCCGCCGACAGGGACCCACGAGCAGTACTTC.

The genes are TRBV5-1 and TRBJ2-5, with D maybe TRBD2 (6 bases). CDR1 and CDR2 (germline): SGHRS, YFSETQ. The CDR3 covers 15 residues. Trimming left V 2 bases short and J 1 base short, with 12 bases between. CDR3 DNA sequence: TGCGCCAGCAGCTTCGGGACTCACCTCCAAGAGACCCAGTACTTC. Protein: CASSFGTHLQETQYF. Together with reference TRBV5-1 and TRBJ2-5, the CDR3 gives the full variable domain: KAGVTQTPRYLIKTRGQQVTLSCSPISGHRSVSWYQQTPGQGLQFLFEYFSETQRNKGNFPGRFSGRQFSNSRSEMNVSTLELGDSALYLCASSFGTHLQETQYFGPGTRLLVL.

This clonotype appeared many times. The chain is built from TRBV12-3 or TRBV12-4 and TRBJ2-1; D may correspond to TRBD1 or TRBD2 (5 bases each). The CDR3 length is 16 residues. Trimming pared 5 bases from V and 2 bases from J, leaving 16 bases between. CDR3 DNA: TGTGCCAGCAGTCTCCGGGACCCGAGGCCCTACAATGAGCAGTTCTTC. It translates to CASSLRDPRPYNEQFF.

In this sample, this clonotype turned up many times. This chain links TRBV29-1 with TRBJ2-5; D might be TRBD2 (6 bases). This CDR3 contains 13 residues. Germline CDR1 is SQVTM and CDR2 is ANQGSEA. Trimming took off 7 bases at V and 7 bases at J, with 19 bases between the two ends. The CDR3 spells CSARDQRRGTQYF. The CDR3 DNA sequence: TGCAGCGCGCGGGACCAGCGACGGGGGACCCAGTACTTC.

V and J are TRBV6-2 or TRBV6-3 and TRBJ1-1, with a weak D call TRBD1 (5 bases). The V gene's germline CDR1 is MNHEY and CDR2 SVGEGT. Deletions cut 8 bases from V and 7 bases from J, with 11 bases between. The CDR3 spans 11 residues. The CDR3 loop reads CASWGGGEAFF. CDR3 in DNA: TGTGCCAGCTGGGGGGGTGGTGAAGCTTTCTTT.

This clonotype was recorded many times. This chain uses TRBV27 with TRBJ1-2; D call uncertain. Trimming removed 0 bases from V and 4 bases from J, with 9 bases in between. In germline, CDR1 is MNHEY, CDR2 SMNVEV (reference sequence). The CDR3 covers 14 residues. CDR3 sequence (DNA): TGTGCCAGCAGTTTATCTCGGGGATCCTATGGCTACACCTTC. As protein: CASSLSRGSYGYTF.

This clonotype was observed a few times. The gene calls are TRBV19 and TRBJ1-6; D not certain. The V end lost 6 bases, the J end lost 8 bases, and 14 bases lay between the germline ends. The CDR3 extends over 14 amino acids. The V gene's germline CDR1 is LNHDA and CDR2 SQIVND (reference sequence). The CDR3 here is CASSLAQSDSPLHF. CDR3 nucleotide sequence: TGTGCCAGTAGCCTAGCTCAAAGCGATTCACCCCTCCACTTT.